This TCR beta chain was captured by sequencing in a study of neurological immune-mediated disorders. Whole-study findings and limits: Private repertoires in all groups were suggested by the absence of shared CDR3 amino acid sequences among expanded clones across subjects.

It was by 5'RACE with 10-nucleotide random UMIs that the cDNA was made. TCRdb reprocessed the 5' RACE reads via MiXCR and lists one record per CDR3 protein. The sample shows about 27,000 distinct CDR3 sequences, around 20% of them seen only once. This clonotype was picked up many times. Antigen: not known. Stored at -80 C, 2 million PBMCs were the source of the unsorted libraries. V gave up 0 bases and J gave up 2 bases, with 15 bases separating them. CDR3 size: 17 residues. Germline V gene sequence: CDR1 LGHNA, CDR2 YSLEER. The specimen was PBMCs. The TCR sequence derives from a woman aged 60-75 years in good health. The chain uses TRBV4-3 and TRBJ2-3; D could derive from TRBD1 or TRBD2 (6 bases each). CDR3 loop: CASSQDWTGALTDTQYF. CDR3 coding DNA: TGCGCCAGCAGCCAAGATTGGACGGGGGCCCTCACAGATACGCAGTATTTT.